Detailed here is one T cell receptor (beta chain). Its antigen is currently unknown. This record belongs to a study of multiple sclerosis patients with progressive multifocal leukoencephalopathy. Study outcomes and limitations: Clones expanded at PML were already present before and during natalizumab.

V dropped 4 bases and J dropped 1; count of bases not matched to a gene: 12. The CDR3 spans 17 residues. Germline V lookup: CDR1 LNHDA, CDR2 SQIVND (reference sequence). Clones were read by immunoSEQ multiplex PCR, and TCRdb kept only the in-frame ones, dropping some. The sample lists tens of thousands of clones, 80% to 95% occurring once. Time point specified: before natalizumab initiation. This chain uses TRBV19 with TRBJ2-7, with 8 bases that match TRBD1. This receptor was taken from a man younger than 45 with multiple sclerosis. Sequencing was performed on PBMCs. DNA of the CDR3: TGTGCCAGTAGTACCCGACTTGGACAGGGCAATTCCTACGAGCAGTACTTC. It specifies CASSTRLGQGNSYEQYF.